This TCR beta chain was identified during a study of cytotoxic CD8 clonotypes in ibrutinib-treated CLL. Germline values: CDR1 SGHRS, CDR2 YFSETQ. Trimming took off 1 base at V and 7 bases at J, with 14 bases between the two ends. The CDR3 consists of 15 residues. Around 2 micrograms of genomic DNA (from cryopreserved PBMCs) were used for TCR beta libraries. Regarding the study as a whole: Sustained-remission and progressing patients diverged in sampling times.

A note on this clone: What it binds is unknown.

The intended depth for sequencing was 1 in 200,000 to 1 in 1 million T cells. Clones were read by immunoSEQ multiplex PCR, and TCRdb kept only the in-frame ones, dropping some. The table records around 200,000 clones, 75% to 80% of them present only once. The sequence came from a human donor with chronic lymphocytic leukemia. The chain is built from TRBV5-1 and TRBJ1-4; no clear D gene. Sequences were derived from PBMCs, sampled after 12 months of ibrutinib treatment. The CDR3 loop reads CASSLMDLGGEKLFF. The CDR3 nucleotides are TGCGCCAGCAGCTTGATGGACCTAGGAGGTGAAAAACTGTTTTTT. The full variable domain, with the rest looked up from reference TRBV5-1 and TRBJ1-4, is KAGVTQTPRYLIKTRGQQVTLSCSPISGHRSVSWYQQTPGQGLQFLFEYFSETQRNKGNFPGRFSGRQFSNSRSEMNVSTLELGDSALYLCASSLMDLGGEKLFFGSGTQLSVL.